The 28 T cell receptor beta chains below were found in one sample sequenced in a study of T-cell reconstitution after alpha-beta-depleted transplantation in children. The TCRbeta library was prepared with unique molecular identifiers. Each CDR3 protein is one row after TCRdb ran MiXCR on the PCR reads. The table includes about 440,000 distinct CDR3 sequences, around two fifths detected once. The sample consisted of PBMCs, taken before TCRalphabeta/CD19-depleted stem cell transplant. All receptors derive from a girl under 10 years old with aplastic anemia, due to receive a stem cell transplant.

This clonotype was detected ten times or more. The genes are TRBV5-1 and TRBJ2-7, with D unclear. Trimming removed 1 base at V and 7 bases at J, with 18 bases between. From germline, CDR1 is SGHRS and CDR2 YFSETQ. The CDR3 runs to 15 residues. CDR3 region: CASSLPPTTGREQYF. The CDR3 region has the DNA TGCGCCAGCAGCTTGCCTCCCACGACTGGTAGGGAGCAGTACTTC.

CDR3 residues: CSVTGLAGVWNEQFF. As DNA, the CDR3 is TGCAGCGTCACCGGGCTAGCGGGAGTTTGGAATGAGCAGTTCTTC. The chain couples TRBV29-1 to TRBJ2-1; 10 bases match TRBD2. The CDR3 totals 15 residues. J was trimmed by 7 bases and V by 6 bases; bases with no gene match: 12. Germline V lookup: CDR1 SQVTM, CDR2 ANQGSEA.

Concerning this clonotype: The final CDR3 position lacks the conserved phenylalanine or tryptophan, pointing to a likely read error. The V and J genes are TRBV20-1 and TRBJ2-2; tentative D call: TRBD1 (6 bases). This CDR3 has 18 residues. From germline, CDR1 is DFQATT and CDR2 SNEGSKA (reference sequence). CDR3 protein: CSARPLVWSGRDTRELFS. CDR3 bases: TGCAGTGCTAGGCCTTTAGTCTGGTCCGGCAGGGACACCAGGGAGCTGTTTTCT.

V usage is TRBV20-1 and J usage is TRBJ2-3; perhaps TRBD1 as D (5 bases). CDR1 is DFQATT, CDR2 SNEGSKA, per germline (reference sequence). The CDR3 extends over 12 amino acids. The ends were cut back, 3 bases at V and 5 bases at J, with 9 bases in the middle. CDR3: CSARDKIDTQYF. The CDR3 DNA is TGCAGTGCTAGGGACAAAATAGATACGCAGTATTTT.

This clonotype was seen at least ten times. This sequence joins TRBV9 and TRBJ2-1; 8 bases match TRBD2. V was pared by 2 bases and J by 1 base, with 2 bases of the junction left unmatched. Germline V gene data show CDR1 as SGDLS and CDR2 as YYNGEE. This CDR3 is 15 amino acids long. The CDR3 reads CASSVLAGSYNEQFF. Here the CDR3 DNA reads TGTGCCAGCAGCGTCCTAGCGGGTTCCTACAATGAGCAGTTCTTC.

This clonotype was recorded at least ten times. V gene TRBV12-3 or TRBV12-4 combines with J gene TRBJ2-7; D gene unclear. The CDR3 runs to 10 residues. Trimming cost V 3 bases and J 5 bases, with 2 bases left between them. The CDR3 here is CASSLDEQYF. The CDR3 nucleotides are TGTGCCAGCAGTTTGGACGAGCAGTACTTC.

V usage is TRBV29-1 and J usage is TRBJ2-5; tentative D call: TRBD2 (6 bases). This CDR3 has 14 amino acids. Germline V gives CDR1 SQVTM, CDR2 ANQGSEA. The ends were cut back, 1 base at V and 3 bases at J, with 12 bases in the middle. The CDR3 protein is CSVEALTGEETQYF. DNA of the CDR3: TGCAGCGTTGAAGCACTAACGGGGGAAGAGACCCAGTACTTC.

This clonotype has ten or more counts. This rearrangement joins TRBV13 to TRBJ2-7; D is possibly TRBD1 (6 bases). V was shortened by 5 bases and J by 3 bases, with 17 bases between the two germline ends. Germline V gene sequence: CDR1 PRHDT, CDR2 FYEKMQ (reference sequence). The length of the CDR3 is 15 residues. The CDR3 loop reads CASSLTGTPYYEQYF. CDR3 coding DNA: TGTGCCAGCAGCCTCACCGGGACACCCTACTACGAGCAGTACTTC.

This clonotype was observed at least ten times. The chain couples TRBV4-3 to TRBJ2-3; TRBD2 aligns across 7 bases. Trimming cost V 1 base and J 6 bases; bases outside gene matches: 10. The V gene's germline CDR1 is LGHNA and CDR2 YSLEER. CDR3 length: 16 amino acids. CDR3 residues: CASSQGTGGGWDTQYF. The CDR3 coding sequence is TGCGCCAGCAGCCAAGGGACTGGCGGGGGATGGGATACGCAGTATTTT.

This sequence joins TRBV7-9 and TRBJ2-2, with 7 bases that match TRBD1. The germline CDR1 and CDR2 sequences are SEHNR and FQNEAQ (reference sequence). The CDR3 has 16 residues. Trimming at V came to 4 bases and at J to 5 bases, leaving 10 bases not matched to a gene. The chain's CDR3 is CASSSAGGIGTGELFF. CDR3 bases: TGTGCCAGCAGCTCGGCAGGGGGAATCGGGACCGGGGAGCTGTTTTTT. Full variable domain (rest looked up from reference TRBV7-9 and TRBJ2-2): DTGVSQNPRHKITKRGQNVTFRCDPISEHNRLYWYRQTLGQGPEFLTYFQNEAQLEKSRLLSDRFSAERPKGSFSTLEIQRTEQGDSAMYLCASSSAGGIGTGELFFGEGSRLTVL.

The gene calls are TRBV7-2 and TRBJ2-7; 7 bases fit TRBD1. Germline V CDR1 and CDR2: SGHTA, FQGNSA. The CDR3 contains 14 residues. J was trimmed by 6 bases and V by 9 bases; bases with no gene match: 14. The CDR3 DNA is TGTGCCAGTCGCCGGGACAGCCCTCTCTCCGAGCAGTACTTC. It is translated as CASRRDSPLSEQYF.

This clonotype was seen a few times. The rearrangement joins TRBV18 to TRBJ2-7; 11 positions match TRBD1. Per the germline V gene, CDR1 is KGHSH and CDR2 is LQKENI. The CDR3 has 15 amino acids. V trimming: 2 bases; J trimming: 3 bases; junction bases outside the gene matches: 3. The CDR3 coding sequence is TGTGCCAGCTCACCAGGACAGGGGGCCCTCTACGAGCAGTACTTC. Translating gives CASSPGQGALYEQYF.

This clonotype was counted a few times. The rearrangement links TRBV7-9 to TRBJ2-2; 9 nucleotides agree with TRBD2. V shed 3 bases and J 0 bases; nucleotides not matched to a gene: 2. Germline loops: CDR1 SEHNR, CDR2 FQNEAQ (reference sequence). There are 16 residues in the CDR3. For the CDR3, the DNA is TGTGCCAGCAGCTTCCCTAGCGGGGCGAACACCGGGGAGCTGTTTTTT. Its protein is CASSFPSGANTGELFF.

The rearrangement joins TRBV5-1 to TRBJ2-3, with TRBD1 as a possible D gene (6 bases). Germline lookup yields CDR1 SGHRS and CDR2 YFSETQ. Trimming pared 4 bases from V and 2 bases from J, leaving 17 bases between. This CDR3 is 16 amino acids long. The CDR3 protein is CASSPRQVGSTDTQYF. Written as DNA, the CDR3 is TGCGCCAGCAGCCCTAGACAGGTCGGGTCCACAGATACGCAGTATTTT.

The rearrangement uses TRBV7-9 and TRBJ2-7, with D hard to call. This CDR3 is 11 amino acids long. Germline V gene sequence: CDR1 SEHNR, CDR2 FQNEAQ (reference sequence). The V and J ends lost 2 bases and 7 bases respectively, with 6 bases between them. The CDR3 nucleotides are TGTGCCAGCAGCTTAAGCCGGGAGCAGTACTTC. It encodes CASSLSREQYF.

In its sample, this clonotype was seen many times. The chain has TRBV30 and TRBJ2-1; the match to TRBD2 covers 7 bases. Per the germline V gene, CDR1 is GTSNPN and CDR2 is SVGIG (reference sequence). The CDR3 totals 14 residues. V was clipped by 2 bases and J by 9 bases; unmatched bases: 10. The DNA of the CDR3 is TGTGCCTGGAGTCTCTCGGCGGGAGTGGGTGAGCAGTTCTTC. Translated: CAWSLSAGVGEQFF.

This clonotype has more than one count but fewer than ten. The rearrangement links TRBV4-2 to TRBJ2-7, with 15 nucleotides matching TRBD2. J was trimmed by 5 bases and V by 0 bases; bases with no gene match: 8. The CDR3 has 18 amino acids. CDR1 is LGHNA and CDR2 is YNFKEQ in the germline V gene. The CDR3: CASSQDWTSGRARDEQYF. The CDR3 DNA reads TGTGCCAGCAGCCAAGATTGGACTAGCGGGAGGGCAAGAGACGAGCAGTACTTC.

This clonotype was recorded at least ten times. This chain uses TRBV13 with TRBJ1-1; D not resolved. The V gene's germline CDR1 is PRHDT and CDR2 FYEKMQ (reference sequence). The CDR3 consists of 13 residues. V lost 1 base, J lost 7 bases, and 10 bases lay in between. Here the CDR3 DNA reads TGTGCCAGCAGCTTAGAGCGGCGTGGTGAAGCTTTCTTT. Residues: CASSLERRGEAFF.

V usage is TRBV24-1 and J usage is TRBJ2-1; D perhaps matches TRBD2 (6 bases). Trimming removed 8 bases from V and 2 bases from J, with 18 bases in between. This CDR3 contains 16 residues. Germline CDR1 and CDR2: KGHDR and SFDVKD. For the CDR3, the DNA is TGTGCCACCATTAGACTAGATTCCGAGACCTACAATGAGCAGTTCTTC. This encodes CATIRLDSETYNEQFF.

The table lists this clonotype with a few counts. The chain combines TRBV2 with TRBJ2-6, with D possibly matching TRBD1 (5 bases). The V and J ends lost 6 bases and 1 base respectively, with 10 bases between them. Germline V gene data show CDR1 as SNHLY and CDR2 as FYNNEI. The CDR3 covers 15 residues. For the CDR3, the DNA is TGTGCCAGCAGAGACAGTGGTTCTGGGGCCAACGTCCTGACTTTC. This gives the protein CASRDSGSGANVLTF.

This clonotype was counted a few times. J is TRBJ2-2 and V is TRBV20-1; a possible D gene is TRBD2 (6 bases). CDR1 DFQATT and CDR2 SNEGSKA come from the germline V gene (reference sequence). This CDR3 has 15 residues. V was pared by 3 bases and J by 0 bases, with 11 bases between. CDR3 sequence reads: CSARGLYANTGELFF. Here the CDR3 DNA reads TGCAGTGCTAGGGGACTGTACGCGAACACCGGGGAGCTGTTTTTT.

This chain connects TRBV12-5 to TRBJ2-1, with D perhaps TRBD2 (6 bases). V shed 1 base and J shed 4 bases, with 14 bases lying between them. Per germline, CDR1 LGHNT and CDR2 FRNRAP. The CDR3 is 16 amino acids. The CDR3 DNA follows: TGTGCTAGTGGTTTGGAGGGACTCAACCTATACAATGAGCAGTTCTTC. It codes for CASGLEGLNLYNEQFF.

V is TRBV5-1 and J is TRBJ2-5; perhaps TRBD1 as D (6 bases). The CDR3 is 14 amino acids. Trimming removed 4 bases at V and 5 bases at J, with 15 bases between. Germline CDR1 and CDR2: SGHRS and YFSETQ. For the CDR3, the DNA is TGCGCCAGCAGCATCGGGACAAAACCGGAGACCCAGTACTTC. Its translation is CASSIGTKPETQYF.

Written as DNA, the CDR3 is TGTGCCAGCAGCCCGGGGGGGCCCACAGATACGCAGTATTTT. Encoded protein: CASSPGGPTDTQYF. The rearrangement uses TRBV7-8 and TRBJ2-3; the match to TRBD2 covers 8 bases. Germline assignment: CDR1 SGHVS and CDR2 FQNEAQ. This CDR3 contains 14 residues. The ends lost 5 bases at V and 2 bases at J; junction bases unmatched: 3.

This chain links TRBV28 with TRBJ2-7; 9 nucleotides agree with TRBD1. J was trimmed by 2 bases and V by 3 bases; bases with no gene match: 2. In germline, CDR1 is MDHEN, CDR2 SYDVKM. The CDR3 is made up of 14 amino acids. The CDR3 loop reads CASSFTGGTYEQYF. The DNA for the CDR3 is TGTGCCAGCAGTTTTACAGGGGGCACCTACGAGCAGTACTTC.

This clonotype was counted at least ten times. The chain combines TRBV29-1 with TRBJ1-1, with D possibly matching TRBD1 (5 bases). With 7 bases removed from V and 4 bases from J, the gap between germline ends came to 19 bases. Germline CDR1 and CDR2: SQVTM and ANQGSEA. This CDR3 has 14 residues. CDR3 amino acids: CSGWGGGGLTEAFF. The CDR3 bases are TGCAGCGGGTGGGGTGGGGGAGGGCTCACTGAAGCTTTCTTT.

The chain recombines TRBV28 with TRBJ1-6; 8 bases fit TRBD1. V was pared by 9 bases and J by 7 bases, with 2 bases of the junction left unmatched. Germline-derived CDR1 and CDR2 are MDHEN and SYDVKM. There are 12 residues in the CDR3. CDR3 DNA: TGTGCCAGTGGGACAGGCAATTCACCCCTCCACTTT. Translation gives CASGTGNSPLHF. Variable domain in full (rest from reference TRBV28 and TRBJ1-6): DVKVTQSSRYLVKRTGEKVFLECVQDMDHENMFWYRQDPGLGLRLIYFSYDVKMKEKGDIPEGYSVSREKKERFSLILESASTNQTSMYLCASGTGNSPLHFGNGTRLTVT.

This clonotype has only a few counts. The rearrangement joins TRBV28 to TRBJ1-2, with 10 bases that match TRBD1. Germline-derived CDR1 and CDR2 are MDHEN and SYDVKM. This CDR3 spans 14 amino acids. Trimming removed 6 bases from V and 5 bases from J; junction bases left unmatched: 6. CDR3 DNA: TGTGCCAGCAGCCTGACAGGGGGCGGATATGGCTACACCTTC. This encodes CASSLTGGGYGYTF.